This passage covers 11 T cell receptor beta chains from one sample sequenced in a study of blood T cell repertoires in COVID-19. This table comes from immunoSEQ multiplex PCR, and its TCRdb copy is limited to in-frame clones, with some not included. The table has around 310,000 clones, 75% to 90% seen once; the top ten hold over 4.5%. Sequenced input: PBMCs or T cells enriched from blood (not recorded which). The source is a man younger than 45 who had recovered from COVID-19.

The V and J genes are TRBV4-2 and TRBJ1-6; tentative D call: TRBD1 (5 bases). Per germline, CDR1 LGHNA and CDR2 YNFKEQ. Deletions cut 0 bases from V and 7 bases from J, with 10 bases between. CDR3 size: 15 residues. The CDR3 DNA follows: TGTGCCAGCAGCCAAGATACAGGTATCAATTCACCCCTCCACTTT. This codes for CASSQDTGINSPLHF.

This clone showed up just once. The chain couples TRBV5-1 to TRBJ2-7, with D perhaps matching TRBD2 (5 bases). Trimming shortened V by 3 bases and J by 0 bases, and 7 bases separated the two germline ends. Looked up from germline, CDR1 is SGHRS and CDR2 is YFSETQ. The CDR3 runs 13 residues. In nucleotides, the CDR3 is TGCGCCAGCAGCTATACTAGCTCCTACGAGCAGTACTTC. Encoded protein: CASSYTSSYEQYF.

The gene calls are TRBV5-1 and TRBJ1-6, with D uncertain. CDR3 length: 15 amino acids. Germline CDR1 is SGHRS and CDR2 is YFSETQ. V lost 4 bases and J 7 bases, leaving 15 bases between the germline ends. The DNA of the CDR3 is TGCGCCAGCAGCACCTACGGCTCGGGGAATTCACCCCTCCACTTT. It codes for CASSTYGSGNSPLHF. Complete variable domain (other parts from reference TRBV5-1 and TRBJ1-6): KAGVTQTPRYLIKTRGQQVTLSCSPISGHRSVSWYQQTPGQGLQFLFEYFSETQRNKGNFPGRFSGRQFSNSRSEMNVSTLELGDSALYLCASSTYGSGNSPLHFGNGTRLTVT.

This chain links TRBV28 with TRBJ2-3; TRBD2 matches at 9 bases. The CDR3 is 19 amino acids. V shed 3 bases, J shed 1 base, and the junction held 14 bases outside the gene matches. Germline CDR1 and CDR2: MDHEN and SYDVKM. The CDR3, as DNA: TGTGCCAGCAGTTTCATACCCCACCGGACTAGCGACGGCACAGATACGCAGTATTTT. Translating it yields CASSFIPHRTSDGTDTQYF.

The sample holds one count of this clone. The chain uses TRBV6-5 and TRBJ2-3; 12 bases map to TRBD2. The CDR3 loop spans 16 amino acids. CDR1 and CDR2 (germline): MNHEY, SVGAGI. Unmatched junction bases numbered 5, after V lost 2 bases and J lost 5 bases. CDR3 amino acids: CASSYMTSGGGDTQYF. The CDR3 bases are TGTGCCAGCAGTTACATGACTAGCGGGGGAGGAGATACGCAGTATTTT.

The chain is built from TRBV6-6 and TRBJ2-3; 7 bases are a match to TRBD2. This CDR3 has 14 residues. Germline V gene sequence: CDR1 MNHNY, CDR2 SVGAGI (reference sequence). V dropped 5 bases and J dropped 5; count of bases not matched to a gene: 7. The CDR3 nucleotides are TGTGCCAGCAGTCTTGGGGAGCGGGGAGATACGCAGTATTTT. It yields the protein CASSLGERGDTQYF.

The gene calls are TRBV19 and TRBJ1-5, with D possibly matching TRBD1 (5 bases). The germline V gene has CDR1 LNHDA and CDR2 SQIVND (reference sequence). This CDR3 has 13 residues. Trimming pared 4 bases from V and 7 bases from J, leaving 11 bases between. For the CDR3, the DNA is TGTGCCAGTAGTACTGGCAGGGAACAGCCCCAGCATTTT. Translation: CASSTGREQPQHF. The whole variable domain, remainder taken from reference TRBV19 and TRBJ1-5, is DGGITQSPKYLFRKEGQNVTLSCEQNLNHDAMYWYRQDPGQGLRLIYYSQIVNDFQKGDIAEGYSVSREKKESFPLTVTSAQKNPTAFYLCASSTGREQPQHFGDGTRLSIL.

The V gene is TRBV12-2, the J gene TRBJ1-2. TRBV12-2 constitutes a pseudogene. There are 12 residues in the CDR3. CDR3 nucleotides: TGTGCAAGTCGCTTAGACCTCCGGGGCTACACCTTC. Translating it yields CASRLDLRGYTF.

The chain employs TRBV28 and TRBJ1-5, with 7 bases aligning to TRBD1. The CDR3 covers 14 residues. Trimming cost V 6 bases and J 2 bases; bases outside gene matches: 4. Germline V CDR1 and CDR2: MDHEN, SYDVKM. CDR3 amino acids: CASREGAGNQPQHF. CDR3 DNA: TGTGCCAGCAGGGAGGGGGCCGGCAATCAGCCCCAGCATTTT.

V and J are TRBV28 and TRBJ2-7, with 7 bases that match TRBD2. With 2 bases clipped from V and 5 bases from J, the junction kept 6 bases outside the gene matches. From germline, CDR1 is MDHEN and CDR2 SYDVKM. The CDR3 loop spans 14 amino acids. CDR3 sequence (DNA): TGTGCCAGCAGTTTAGGGGATGGGAGGGACGAGCAGTACTTC. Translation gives CASSLGDGRDEQYF.

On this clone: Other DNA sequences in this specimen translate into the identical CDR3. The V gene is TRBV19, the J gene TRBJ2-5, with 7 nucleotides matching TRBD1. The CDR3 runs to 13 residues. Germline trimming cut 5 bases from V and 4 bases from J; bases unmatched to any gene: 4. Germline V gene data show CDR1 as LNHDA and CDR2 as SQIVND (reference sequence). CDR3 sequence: CASSVGGGETQYF. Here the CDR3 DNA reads TGTGCCAGTAGTGTAGGGGGCGGAGAGACCCAGTACTTC.